Below are 21 T cell receptor beta chains sequenced from a single sample in a study of T cells in Graves' hyperthyroidism and ophthalmopathy (dated by TCRdb to between 2019 and 2020). Receptor libraries were prepared by multiplex PCR. Sequenced on an Illumina HiSeq 2000. Amplification of TCR beta CDR3 regions was carried out from RNA transcripts. The TCR CDR3 was subjected to a first round of RT-PCR using the HTBI primer set and the Qiagen OneStep RT-PCR kit. TCRdb reran the public reads through fastp at Q25 and MiXCR, keeping productive beta chains. Rows matching on CDR3 protein sequence are summarized as one entry with the most common DNA and genes. This sample gives roughly 740,000 distinct CDR3 sequences in total; 15% to 20% of them show up just once. 8.4% of the sample comes from the top ten. Specimen: blood. These receptors were obtained from a man aged 18-30 years with Graves' hyperthyroidism.

This clonotype was observed many times. The genes are TRBV7-2 and TRBJ2-7; the D gene could be TRBD1 or TRBD2 (6 bases each). The V end was cut by 3 bases, the J end by 5 bases, with 14 bases between. This CDR3 comprises 14 residues. Germline V gene data show CDR1 as SGHTA and CDR2 as FQGNSA. This CDR3 is CASSFGGGRNEQYF. The CDR3 DNA follows: TGTGCCAGCAGCTTCGGAGGGGGGAGGAACGAGCAGTACTTC.

This clonotype was picked up a small number of times. This chain connects TRBV7-2 to TRBJ2-1, with 9 bases matching TRBD2. Trimming at V came to 1 base and at J to 9 bases, leaving 7 bases not matched to a gene. The CDR3 contains 15 residues. CDR1 and CDR2 (germline): SGHTA, FQGNSA. CDR3 sequence (DNA): TGTGCCAGCAGCTTAGTGGGTAGCGGGAGCAGTGAGCAGTTCTTC. Translation: CASSLVGSGSSEQFF.

This clonotype was recorded at least ten times. The V and J genes are TRBV6-1 and TRBJ2-7; no clear D. The CDR3 totals 11 residues. V lost 8 bases and J lost 0, with 5 bases in between. Germline CDR1 MNHNS, CDR2 SASEGT. The CDR3 protein is CASGISYEQYF. As DNA, the CDR3 is TGTGCCAGCGGTATCTCCTACGAGCAGTACTTC.

This chain links TRBV29-1 with TRBJ2-3; 10 bases are a match to TRBD2. V shed 5 bases and J 5 bases; nucleotides not matched to a gene: 7. The germline V gene has CDR1 SQVTM and CDR2 ANQGSEA. This CDR3 contains 14 residues. The CDR3 DNA follows: TGCAGCGTTCAACAAGCGGGAGGGGTAGATACGCAGTATTTT. Its protein is CSVQQAGGVDTQYF.

This clonotype was seen more than once but under ten times. The J gene is TRBJ2-7, the V gene TRBV28; 10 positions match TRBD2. J lost 2 bases, V lost 5 bases, and 6 bases had no gene match. The CDR3 has 15 amino acids. Germline lookup yields CDR1 MDHEN and CDR2 SYDVKM. The CDR3, as DNA: TGTGCCAGCAGTGCCGGGACTAGCGTACCCTACGAGCAGTACTTC. This sequence encodes CASSAGTSVPYEQYF.

This sequence joins TRBV7-9 and TRBJ1-2; no firm D call. From germline, CDR1 is SEHNR and CDR2 FQNEAQ (reference sequence). The CDR3 runs 15 residues. The germline V and J ends were trimmed by 7 bases and 4 bases, with 19 bases remaining between them. This CDR3 reads CASTQGSGIAYGYTF. In DNA form, the CDR3 reads TGTGCCAGCACCCAAGGGAGTGGCATCGCCTATGGCTACACCTTC.

In its sample, this clonotype was seen many times. The J gene is TRBJ1-2, the V gene TRBV3-1, with TRBD1 as a possible D gene (6 bases). The CDR3 is 13 amino acids. CDR1 is LGHDT and CDR2 is YNNKEL in the germline V gene (reference sequence). Trimming left V 2 bases short and J 5 bases short, with 9 bases between. CDR3 sequence reads: CASSQTTGYGYTF. As DNA, the CDR3 is TGTGCCAGCAGCCAAACCACAGGGTATGGCTACACCTTC.

This rearrangement joins TRBV11-3 to TRBJ1-6, with TRBD1 matching over 7 bases. The CDR3 loop spans 14 amino acids. Per germline, CDR1 SGHNT and CDR2 YENEEA. With V trimmed by 6 bases and J by 6 bases, 5 bases remained unmatched. In DNA, the CDR3 is TGTGCCAGCAGTCACAGGGGAGTTAATTCACCCCTCCACTTT. Translating gives CASSHRGVNSPLHF. The whole variable domain, filled in from reference TRBV11-3 and TRBJ1-6, reads EAGVVQSPRYKIIEKKQPVAFWCNPISGHNTLYWYLQNLGQGPELLIRYENEEAVDDSQLPKDRFSAERLKGVDSTLKIQPAELGDSAVYLCASSHRGVNSPLHFGNGTRLTVT.

This clonotype appeared many times. V gene TRBV12-3 or TRBV12-4 combines with J gene TRBJ2-7, with 13 bases aligning to TRBD2. The V and J ends lost 6 bases and 5 bases, in that order; junction bases with no gene match: 7. This CDR3 has 15 amino acids. The CDR3, as DNA: TGTGCCAGCAGGTCCGGACTAGCGGGAGTTCACGAGCAGTACTTC. Amino acid sequence: CASRSGLAGVHEQYF.

This sequence joins TRBV28 and TRBJ2-2; D perhaps matches TRBD2 (5 bases). The CDR3 has 16 amino acids. V lost 7 bases and J lost 1, with 16 bases in between. Germline V lookup: CDR1 MDHEN, CDR2 SYDVKM. The CDR3 here is CASTGILNQNTGELFF. CDR3 in DNA: TGTGCCAGCACGGGAATATTGAATCAGAACACCGGGGAGCTGTTTTTT. Variable domain in full (rest from reference TRBV28 and TRBJ2-2): DVKVTQSSRYLVKRTGEKVFLECVQDMDHENMFWYRQDPGLGLRLIYFSYDVKMKEKGDIPEGYSVSREKKERFSLILESASTNQTSMYLCASTGILNQNTGELFFGEGSRLTVL.

The CDR3 protein is CASSPNSGGGTDTQYF. CDR3 DNA: TGTGCCAGCAGTCCCAATTCAGGGGGGGGCACAGATACGCAGTATTTT. This chain links TRBV6-1 with TRBJ2-3; D is tentatively TRBD1 or TRBD2 (7 bases each). V was cut by 5 bases and J by 1 base, with 16 bases left in between. This CDR3 spans 16 amino acids. In germline, CDR1 is MNHNS, CDR2 SASEGT.

This clonotype has a single count. The CDR3 DNA is TGCGCCAGCAGCTTTCCGTTGGCGGGTGAAGCTTTCTTT. The encoded protein is CASSFPLAGEAFF. V usage is TRBV5-1 and J usage is TRBJ1-1; D ambiguous. The length of the CDR3 is 13 residues. CDR1 is SGHRS, CDR2 YFSETQ, per germline. V lost 2 bases to trimming and J lost 7 bases, with 12 bases between them.

This clonotype was seen repeatedly, ten times or more. The chain recombines TRBV28 with TRBJ1-6, with TRBD1 matching over 9 bases. V was clipped by 5 bases and J by 3 bases; unmatched bases: 5. Germline CDR1 is MDHEN and CDR2 is SYDVKM. The CDR3 totals 16 residues. The DNA for the CDR3 is TGTGCCAGCAGTCTCGGGACAGGGAACTATAATTCACCCCTCCACTTT. It encodes CASSLGTGNYNSPLHF.

The table lists this clonotype with many counts. Written as DNA, the CDR3 is TGTGCCAGCAGTTACGTAGGACTAGCCTACGAGCAGTACTTC. This translates into CASSYVGLAYEQYF. V and J are TRBV28 and TRBJ2-7, with TRBD2 matching 7 bases. CDR3 length: 14 residues. CDR1 is MDHEN, CDR2 SYDVKM, per germline. After removal of 4 bases from V and 2 bases from J, the junction contained 5 bases not matched to a gene.

This clonotype was seen at least ten times. The chain combines TRBV20-1 with TRBJ2-5; 12 bases are shared with TRBD2. The CDR3 totals 14 residues. Germline CDR1 is DFQATT and CDR2 is SNEGSKA (reference sequence). Trimming took 3 bases from V and 4 from J; bases not matched to a gene: 3. The CDR3 spells CSARASGRGETQYF. DNA of the CDR3: TGCAGTGCTAGGGCTAGCGGGAGGGGAGAGACCCAGTACTTC.

This clonotype was seen many times. CDR3 loop: CASGLHRNYEQYF. The DNA of the CDR3 is TGTGCTAGTGGTTTACACAGGAACTACGAGCAGTACTTC. The rearrangement joins TRBV12-5 to TRBJ2-7, with a possible D match to TRBD1 (5 bases). This CDR3 spans 13 amino acids. From germline, CDR1 is LGHNT and CDR2 FRNRAP. With 3 bases removed from V and 3 bases from J, the gap between germline ends came to 9 bases.

Ten or more counts support this clonotype. The chain uses TRBV27 and TRBJ2-1; maybe TRBD1 (7 bases). The CDR3 length is 16 residues. V was cut by 0 bases and J by 3 bases, with 12 bases left in between. Germline V gene lookup returns CDR1 MNHEY and CDR2 SMNVEV (reference sequence). The CDR3: CASSLSARGVYNEQFF. The CDR3 nucleotides read TGTGCCAGCAGTTTATCGGCCAGGGGGGTCTACAATGAGCAGTTCTTC.

Many counts were recorded for this clonotype. The chain is built from TRBV2 and TRBJ1-5, with D perhaps matching TRBD1 (5 bases). Per the germline V gene, CDR1 is SNHLY and CDR2 is FYNNEI. Trimming shortened V by 4 bases and J by 5 bases, and 15 bases separated the two germline ends. This CDR3 is built from 15 residues. CDR3 coding DNA: TGTGCCAGCAGTGCAAGTTCAGGACAACATCAGCCCCAGCATTTT. Amino acid sequence: CASSASSGQHQPQHF.

This clonotype has only a few counts. The J gene is TRBJ1-6, the V gene TRBV6-2 or TRBV6-3; D remains ambiguous. V lost 10 bases and J lost 4, with 17 bases in between. The CDR3 spans 15 residues. CDR1 and CDR2 from the germline V gene are MNHEY and SVGEGT. This CDR3 is CATDPLGRYNSPLHF. Written as DNA, the CDR3 is TGTGCCACCGACCCCCTCGGGAGATATAATTCACCCCTCCACTTT.

The sample holds a few counts of this clonotype. The chain carries TRBV20-1 and TRBJ1-2, with D tentatively TRBD1 (6 bases). The germline V and J ends were trimmed by 0 bases and 5 bases, with 13 bases remaining between them. CDR1 is DFQATT, CDR2 SNEGSKA, per germline (reference sequence). The CDR3 loop spans 14 amino acids. The CDR3 DNA sequence: TGCAGTGCTAGAGATCCCGGGGGCGTTTATGGCTACACCTTC. It encodes CSARDPGGVYGYTF.

This clonotype showed up many times. V usage is TRBV10-1 and J usage is TRBJ2-5, with 9 bases fitting TRBD2. There are 16 residues in the CDR3. The V gene end was trimmed by 6 bases and the J gene end by 4 bases; junction bases not matched to a gene: 12. The germline V gene encodes CDR1 WNHNN and CDR2 SYGVQD (reference sequence). DNA of the CDR3: TGCGCCAGCAGCGGTATAGCGGGAGTTGGGCCAGAGACCCAGTACTTC. Amino acid sequence: CASSGIAGVGPETQYF.